Only a few counts were recorded for the clone carrying this TCR beta chain. Its antigen remains unknown. Trimming stripped 8 bases from V and 5 bases from J, with 19 bases between. The CDR3 runs to 15 residues. CDR1 ENHRY and CDR2 SYGVKD come from the germline V gene. TCRdb re-called the 5' RACE reads through MiXCR, storing one row per CDR3 protein. Here the sample spans roughly 400,000 distinct CDR3 sequences, around 19% being singletons. The sample originates from a study of T cells after yellow fever vaccination. Notes on the study in general: Re-detected after boosting: most primary clones, about 96% of CD4 and over 80% of CD8.

Sequenced here: PBMCs, sampled before the yellow fever booster vaccination. The chain carries TRBV10-3 and TRBJ2-1; D is ambiguous. This clonotype originated in a man in his late teens or twenties who received the YFV17D yellow fever vaccine. CDR3 protein: CAIVGRPVRNNEQFF. CDR3 sequence (DNA): TGTGCCATCGTTGGTCGGCCGGTAAGGAACAATGAGCAGTTCTTC.